This T cell receptor (beta chain) was recorded in a study of T cells in Graves' hyperthyroidism and ophthalmopathy. RNA transcripts yielded amplified TCR beta CDR3 regions. First-round RT-PCR with HTBI primers amplified the TCR CDR3 region. TCRdb passed the multiplex PCR reads through MiXCR, listing each CDR3 protein once. The sample comprises 190,000 or so distinct CDR3 sequences, around 19% of which are singletons, and roughly two fifths rests with the top ten. The CDR3 is 14 residues long. The V gene's germline CDR1 is DFQATT and CDR2 SNEGSKA (reference sequence). J was trimmed by 6 bases and V by 3 bases; bases with no gene match: 6. In its sample, this clonotype was seen many times. Among the patients, aged 18 to 65, hyperthyroidism was newly diagnosed and had lasted under 2 months. Not enrolled were patients with uncontrolled infection, other autoimmune disease, pregnancy or lactation. Orbital computed tomography and thyroid ultrasound, together with serum TRAb and thyroxine and clinical symptoms, were used for diagnoses.

This TCR was sampled from a man between 35 and 55 years old with Graves' hyperthyroidism. The rearrangement links TRBV20-1 to TRBJ1-4; 8 bases match TRBD1. The source material was blood. CDR3 region: CSARRTGQDEKLFF. For the CDR3, the DNA is TGCAGTGCTAGGAGGACAGGGCAGGATGAAAAACTGTTTTTT.